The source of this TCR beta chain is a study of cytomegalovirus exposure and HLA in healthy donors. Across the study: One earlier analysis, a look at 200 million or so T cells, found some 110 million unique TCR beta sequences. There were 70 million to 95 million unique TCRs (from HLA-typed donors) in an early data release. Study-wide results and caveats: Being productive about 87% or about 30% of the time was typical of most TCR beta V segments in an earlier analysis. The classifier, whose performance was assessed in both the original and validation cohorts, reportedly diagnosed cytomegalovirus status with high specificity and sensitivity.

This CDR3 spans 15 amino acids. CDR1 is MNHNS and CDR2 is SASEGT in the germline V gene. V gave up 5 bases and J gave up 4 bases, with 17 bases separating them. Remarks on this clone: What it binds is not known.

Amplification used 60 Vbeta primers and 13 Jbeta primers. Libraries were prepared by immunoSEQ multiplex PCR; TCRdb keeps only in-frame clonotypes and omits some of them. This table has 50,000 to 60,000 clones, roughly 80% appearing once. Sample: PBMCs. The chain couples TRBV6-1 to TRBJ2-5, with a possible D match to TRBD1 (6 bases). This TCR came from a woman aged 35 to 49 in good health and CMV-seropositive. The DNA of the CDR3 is TGTGCCAGCAGTACAGGACAGTTAGAAGGAGAGACCCAGTACTTC. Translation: CASSTGQLEGETQYF.